These T cell receptor beta chains were read from a single sample in a study of early T cells in non-severe SARS-CoV-2 infection. TCRdb reprocessed the 5' RACE reads via MiXCR and lists one record per CDR3 protein. The table records about 60,000 distinct CDR3 sequences, roughly 18% of them present only once. Specimen: whole blood, collected at baseline. The origin of the receptors is an adult who was a healthcare worker with PCR-confirmed SARS-CoV-2 infection or an uninfected control (not recorded which). CDR3s include the opening cysteine and the closing phenylalanine or tryptophan. Each record gives: clone size, D gene, V gene, J gene, CDR3 DNA, CDR3 protein. D genes are given only for firm matches. The listing skips clone size in some rows; elsewhere it reads once, few, many or a size class.

clone_size: NA
d_call: TRBD2
v_call: TRBV9
j_call: TRBJ2-1
cdr3_nt: TGTGCCAGCAGCCCTCGGACTAGCGGGAGGGCCTATGAGCAGTTCTTC
cdr3_aa: CASSPRTSGRAYEQFF

clone_size: NA
d_call: NA
v_call: TRBV18
j_call: TRBJ2-7
cdr3_nt: TGTGCCAGCTCCCGGACAGCCGATTCCTACGAGCAGTACTTC
cdr3_aa: CASSRTADSYEQYF

clone_size: few
d_call: NA
v_call: TRBV18
j_call: TRBJ2-7
cdr3_nt: TGTGCCAGCTCACCTGGGCGGGGCGGCGAGCAGTACTTC
cdr3_aa: CASSPGRGGEQYF

clone_size: NA
d_call: NA
v_call: TRBV9
j_call: TRBJ2-2
cdr3_nt: TGTGCCAGCAGCCCCCAGACTGGAGCCGGGGAGCTGTTTTTT
cdr3_aa: CASSPQTGAGELFF

clone_size: few
d_call: NA
v_call: TRBV2
j_call: TRBJ2-1
cdr3_nt: TGTGCCAGCAGTGAGGAGCGGTCTGGTGAGCAGTTCTTC
cdr3_aa: CASSEERSGEQFF

clone_size: NA
d_call: TRBD1
v_call: TRBV27
j_call: TRBJ1-4
cdr3_nt: TGTGCCAGCAGTTTAACAGGGGCGGGTGAAAAACTGTTTTTT
cdr3_aa: CASSLTGAGEKLFF

clone_size: many
d_call: TRBD1
v_call: TRBV6-6
j_call: TRBJ2-3
cdr3_nt: TGTGCCAGCACCACAACCGGGACAGTTACAACTAGCACAGATACGCAGTATTTT
cdr3_aa: CASTTTGTVTTSTDTQYF

clone_size: NA
d_call: TRBD2
v_call: TRBV10-2
j_call: TRBJ2-1
cdr3_nt: TGCGCCAGCGGAGGGACTAGCGGGGGGGCCTACAATGAGCAGTTCTTC
cdr3_aa: CASGGTSGGAYNEQFF

clone_size: few
d_call: TRBD2
v_call: TRBV14
j_call: TRBJ2-7
cdr3_nt: TGTGCCAGCAGCCAAGATCGGGGACTAGCGGGAGGGCGCCGGGAGCAGTACTTC
cdr3_aa: CASSQDRGLAGGRREQYF

clone_size: NA
d_call: NA
v_call: TRBV14
j_call: TRBJ1-6
cdr3_nt: TGTGCCAGCAGCCAAGGGATGGCGGGTTCACCCCTCCACTTT
cdr3_aa: CASSQGMAGSPLHF

clone_size: NA
d_call: NA
v_call: TRBV6-5
j_call: TRBJ1-5
cdr3_nt: TGTGCCAGCAGTTCAGGGTTTCGGCAGCCCCAGCATTTT
cdr3_aa: CASSSGFRQPQHF

clone_size: few
d_call: NA
v_call: TRBV7-9
j_call: TRBJ2-5
cdr3_nt: TGTGCCAGCAACCCAGACCACCAAGAGACCCAGTACTTC
cdr3_aa: CASNPDHQETQYF

clone_size: once
d_call: NA
v_call: TRBV30
j_call: TRBJ1-2
cdr3_nt: TGTGCCTGGACGGCCCCGGGCAGGCCGATCAACTATGGCTACACCTTC
cdr3_aa: CAWTAPGRPINYGYTF

clone_size: few
d_call: NA
v_call: TRBV7-2
j_call: TRBJ2-4
cdr3_nt: TGTGCCAGCAGACCTGACCGCAGGGGTTCTCAGTACTTC
cdr3_aa: CASRPDRRGSQYF

clone_size: NA
d_call: NA
v_call: TRBV7-9
j_call: TRBJ2-7
cdr3_nt: TGTGCCAGCAGCACGGTCCGATACGAGCAGTACTTC
cdr3_aa: CASSTVRYEQYF

clone_size: few
d_call: NA
v_call: TRBV7-8
j_call: TRBJ2-1
cdr3_nt: TGTGCCAGCAGCTTAGCTACTCTACCTGCGGGGTACAATGAGCAGTTCTTC
cdr3_aa: CASSLATLPAGYNEQFF

clone_size: NA
d_call: NA
v_call: TRBV20-1
j_call: TRBJ1-2
cdr3_nt: TGCAGTGCTTCTCGACAGCAAAATAACTATGGCTACACCTTC
cdr3_aa: CSASRQQNNYGYTF

clone_size: NA
d_call: NA
v_call: TRBV29-1
j_call: TRBJ2-7
cdr3_nt: TGCAGCGTCTCCGGGCAGGGATCCTCCTACGAGCAGTACTTC
cdr3_aa: CSVSGQGSSYEQYF

clone_size: many
d_call: NA
v_call: TRBV27
j_call: TRBJ2-7
cdr3_nt: TGTGCCAGCACTCCCCTGGGCACCAACTACGAGCAGTACTTC
cdr3_aa: CASTPLGTNYEQYF

clone_size: few
d_call: NA
v_call: TRBV6-2/TRBV6-3
j_call: TRBJ2-1
cdr3_nt: TGTGCCAGCAGTTACCGGAGGGACTACAATGAGCAGTTCTTC
cdr3_aa: CASSYRRDYNEQFF